Detailed here is one T cell receptor beta chain. As yet, its antigen is unknown. The V gene lost 0 bases and the J gene lost 2 bases, with 10 bases spanning the gap. CDR1 is GTSNPN, CDR2 SVGIG, per germline (reference sequence). The CDR3 spans 14 residues. TCRdb's table, derived via immunoSEQ multiplex PCR, lists solely in-frame clones and lacks some. This sample has about 160,000 clones, with just over 90% found just once. These data originate in a study of T cell responses to AZD1222 COVID-19 vaccine. Study outcomes and limitations: Donors were largely white British and mainly female; clonal diversity was possibly underestimated. Baseline seropositivity characterized only a handful of AZD1222 recipients. The study found Spike-specific TCR breadth and depth rose after two AZD1222 doses.

J is TRBJ1-2 and V is TRBV30, with TRBD1 as a possible D gene (5 bases). The material sequenced was peripheral blood, taken 28 days after the second AZD1222 dose. The receptor was isolated from an adult who received the AZD1222 COVID-19 vaccine. The CDR3 DNA reads TGTGCCTGGAGTGTCTTGCGGGGGAACTATGGCTACACCTTC. This gives the protein CAWSVLRGNYGYTF.